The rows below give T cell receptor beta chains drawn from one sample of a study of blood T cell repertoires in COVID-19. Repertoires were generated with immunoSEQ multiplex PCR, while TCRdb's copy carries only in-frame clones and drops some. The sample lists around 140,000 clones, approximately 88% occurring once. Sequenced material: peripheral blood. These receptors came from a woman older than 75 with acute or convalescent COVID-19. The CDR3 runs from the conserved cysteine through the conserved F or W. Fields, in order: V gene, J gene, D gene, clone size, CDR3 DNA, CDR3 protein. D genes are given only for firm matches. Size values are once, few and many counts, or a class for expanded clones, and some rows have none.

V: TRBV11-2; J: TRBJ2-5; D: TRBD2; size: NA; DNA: TGTGCCAGCAGCTTAGAGGGACTAGGCATCCAGTACTTC; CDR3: CASSLEGLGIQYF
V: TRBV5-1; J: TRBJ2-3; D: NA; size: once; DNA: TGCGCCAGCAGCGCGGGGGTACAGGGGGGAGATACGCAGTATTTT; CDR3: CASSAGVQGGDTQYF
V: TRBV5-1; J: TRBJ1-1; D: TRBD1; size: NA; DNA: TGCGCCAGCAGCTTACGGTACAGGGGGCAGAACACTGAAGCTTTCTTT; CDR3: CASSLRYRGQNTEAFF
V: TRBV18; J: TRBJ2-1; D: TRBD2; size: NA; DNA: TGTGCCAGCTCACCGGGGACTAGCGGGACCTACAATGAGCAGTTCTTC; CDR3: CASSPGTSGTYNEQFF
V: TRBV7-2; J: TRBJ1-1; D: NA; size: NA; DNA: TGTGCCAGCAACCGCCTATCCGGGAATACTGAAGCTTTCTTT; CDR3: CASNRLSGNTEAFF
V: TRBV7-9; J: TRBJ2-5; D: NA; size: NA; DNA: TGTGCCAGCAGCCTGTTGAGAGAAAAAGAGACCCAGTACTTC; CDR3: CASSLLREKETQYF
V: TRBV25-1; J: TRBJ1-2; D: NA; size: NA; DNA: TGTGCCAGCAGTGAATTTGGCAGGGAAGGCTACACCTTC; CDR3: CASSEFGREGYTF
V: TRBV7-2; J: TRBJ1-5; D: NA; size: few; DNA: TGTGCCAGCAGCATGCAGGGAACTTATCAGCCCCAGCATTTT; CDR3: CASSMQGTYQPQHF
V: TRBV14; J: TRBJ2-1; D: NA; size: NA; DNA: TGTGCCAGCAGCCAAGACCAGGGTTGGGATGAGCAGTTCTTC; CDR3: CASSQDQGWDEQFF
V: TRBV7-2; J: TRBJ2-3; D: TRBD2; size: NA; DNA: TGTGCCAGCAGCTATCCTAGCGGGGGGGCGGCAACTGGGGATACGCAGTATTTT; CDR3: CASSYPSGGAATGDTQYF
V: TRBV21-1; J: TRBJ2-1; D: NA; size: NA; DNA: TGTGCCAGCAGCACAAAGCGGGGGCCTTACAATGAGCAGTTCTTC; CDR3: CASSTKRGPYNEQFF
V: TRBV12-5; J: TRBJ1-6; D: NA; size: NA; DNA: TGTGCTAGTGCCGCGGCAGTTTATTCACCCCTCCACTTT; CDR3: CASAAAVYSPLHF
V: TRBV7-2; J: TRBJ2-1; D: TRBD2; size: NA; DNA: TGTGCCAGCAGCTTAGTGGTCTCTAGCGGGGCCTATGAGCAGTTCTTC; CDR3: CASSLVVSSGAYEQFF
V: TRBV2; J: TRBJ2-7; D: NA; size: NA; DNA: TGTGCCAGCAGCCGAAACGCGGGATGGGAAAGGTACTTC; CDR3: CASSRNAGWERYF
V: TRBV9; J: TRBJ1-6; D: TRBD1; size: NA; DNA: TGTGCCAGCAGTCCAGGGGGCGCGGGATCACCCCTCCACTTT; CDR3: CASSPGGAGSPLHF
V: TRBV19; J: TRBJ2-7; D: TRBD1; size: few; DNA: TGTGCCAGTAGTTACGGAACAGGGGTCGAGCAGTACTTC; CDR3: CASSYGTGVEQYF